Here is one T cell receptor (beta chain) with its context. Its antigen remains unidentified. In germline, CDR1 is MNHEY, CDR2 SMNVEV (reference sequence). This CDR3 is 14 amino acids long. Deletions cut 0 bases from V and 1 base from J, with 7 bases between. The sample comes from a study of OX40 agonist ivuxolimab in advanced cancers. Points from the study as a whole: Antigens targeted by the expanded peripheral T cells were not determined.

The cohort excluded patients with autoimmune disease history or systemic immunosuppression. Using immunoSEQ multiplex PCR, the repertoire was profiled, and TCRdb retains in-frame clones only, with some absent. In the table there are 50,000 or so clones, about 93% of which are singletons. The material sequenced was CD4+ or CD8+ T cells sorted from blood, taken in a trial of the OX40 agonist ivuxolimab. The chain couples TRBV27 to TRBJ2-7; D ambiguous. The receptor's source is an adult with an advanced solid tumor such as melanoma, head and neck, liver or kidney cancer. CDR3 amino acids: CASSLSVPSYEQYF. The DNA for the CDR3 is TGTGCCAGCAGTTTATCCGTCCCGTCCTACGAGCAGTACTTC.